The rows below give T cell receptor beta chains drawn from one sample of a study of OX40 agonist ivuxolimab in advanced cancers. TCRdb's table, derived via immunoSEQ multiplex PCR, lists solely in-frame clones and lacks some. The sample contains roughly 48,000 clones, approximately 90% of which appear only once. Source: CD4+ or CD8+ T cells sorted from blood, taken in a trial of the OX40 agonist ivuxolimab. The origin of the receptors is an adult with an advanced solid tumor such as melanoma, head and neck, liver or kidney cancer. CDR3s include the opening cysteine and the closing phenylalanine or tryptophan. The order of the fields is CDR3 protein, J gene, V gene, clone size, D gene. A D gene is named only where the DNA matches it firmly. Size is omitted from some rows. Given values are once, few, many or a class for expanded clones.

CASSWGGPRAEQFF TRBJ2-1 TRBV27 . TRBD2
CASRPAAYSYNEQFF TRBJ2-1 TRBV19 . .
CASVGDPTDTQYF TRBJ2-3 TRBV6-1 once .
CASSLEGSRNEQFF TRBJ2-1 TRBV7-9 . .
CASSNSGLSSYNEQFF TRBJ2-1 TRBV21-1 . .
CASSLTQGKGYEQYF TRBJ2-7 TRBV11-2 once .
CASKDARVDEQYF TRBJ2-7 TRBV5-4 . .
CASSPAATSTDTQYF TRBJ2-3 TRBV7-2 . .
CASSSAIGGDYEQYF TRBJ2-7 TRBV5-6 . TRBD2
CASLGQGGNTEAFF TRBJ1-1 TRBV5-1 . TRBD1
CASTTGRDSNYEQYF TRBJ2-7 TRBV6-6 . .
CASLTWTKNTGELFF TRBJ2-2 TRBV5-6 . .
CASSLSQGALSGANVLTF TRBJ2-6 TRBV28 . TRBD1
CASSSTSGVDYNEQFF TRBJ2-1 TRBV11-2 . TRBD2
CASIRTGEGPVYEQYF TRBJ2-7 TRBV21-1 few .
CASSPLAGGTISTDTQYF TRBJ2-3 TRBV28 . TRBD2
CASSLVGQTLSYEQYF TRBJ2-7 TRBV11-2 . .
CASSEDTGGRSNQPQHF TRBJ1-5 TRBV6-1 . TRBD1
CASSYAPGQGLYGYTF TRBJ1-2 TRBV7-9 . TRBD1
CASGLGGAEAFF TRBJ1-1 TRBV12-5 few .
CASSQNNDRGPGELFF TRBJ2-2 TRBV4-3 . TRBD1
CASSLTTGVYEQYF TRBJ2-7 TRBV28 . TRBD1
CASSITGGNTEAFF TRBJ1-1 TRBV7-9 few .
CASSSGGAPYEQYF TRBJ2-7 TRBV19 . TRBD2
CASSQVGVNQPQHF TRBJ1-5 TRBV4-1 . .
CASSATIRDRGDYGYTF TRBJ1-2 TRBV9 once TRBD1
CASSLEQGGRTGELFF TRBJ2-2 TRBV7-7 . .
CASSLRYPTENQPQHF TRBJ1-5 TRBV5-8 . .
CASSALTGTSEAFF TRBJ1-1 TRBV2 . .